These 10 T cell receptor beta chains came from one sample sequenced in a study of a mutant IDH1 vaccine in newly diagnosed glioma. Time point of the sample: week 47, end of study. In the vaccine, a single dose held 300 ug of the mutant IDH1 20-mer peptide, along with topical imiquimod. Their antigens remain unidentified. Measured with immunoSEQ multiplex PCR; TCRdb has only the in-frame clones, and not every one. Of about 94,000 clones in the sample, nearly 90% were seen once. The sequencing used PBMCs, collected from a glioma patient whose treatment included an IDH1 peptide vaccine. All receptors come from a woman aged 45-59 years with glioma.

This clone was detected only once. The DNA of the CDR3 is TGTGCCAGCAGCTTAGATAGGACAGATACGCAGTATTTT. It yields the protein CASSLDRTDTQYF. This chain connects TRBV7-9 to TRBJ2-3; D is unresolved. The CDR3 extends over 13 amino acids. Germline V gene lookup returns CDR1 SEHNR and CDR2 FQNEAQ (reference sequence). V was pared by 1 base and J by 3 bases, with 5 bases between.

The V and J genes are TRBV10-3 and TRBJ2-2, with TRBD1 matching 7 bases. Germline-derived CDR1 and CDR2 are ENHRY and SYGVKD. The CDR3 runs to 14 residues. The V segment lost 3 bases and the J segment 5 bases; nucleotides outside the gene matches: 3. CDR3 nucleotides: TGTGCCATCAGTGAACAGGGGCAGACCGGGGAGCTGTTTTTT. Protein sequence: CAISEQGQTGELFF.

The genes are TRBV28 and TRBJ1-1, with 7 positions matching TRBD1. J lost 7 bases, V lost 2 bases, and 10 bases had no gene match. The CDR3 extends over 15 amino acids. Per the germline V gene, CDR1 is MDHEN and CDR2 is SYDVKM. The CDR3 here is CASSLNNRGVDEAFF. The CDR3 DNA is TGTGCCAGCAGTTTAAATAACAGGGGAGTGGATGAAGCTTTCTTT.

The chain uses TRBV10-3 and TRBJ2-7; weak D call: TRBD2 (6 bases). V dropped 6 bases and J dropped 0 bases, with 12 bases sitting between them. The CDR3 contains 14 residues. Germline CDR1 is ENHRY and CDR2 is SYGVKD. As DNA, the CDR3 is TGTGCCATCAGGGGACTGTCAAGCTCCTACGAGCAGTACTTC. Protein sequence: CAIRGLSSSYEQYF.

This sequence joins TRBV10-3 and TRBJ2-3; TRBD2 aligns across 8 bases. The CDR3 is 14 residues long. Germline V gene sequence: CDR1 ENHRY, CDR2 SYGVKD. V dropped 10 bases and J dropped 6; count of bases not matched to a gene: 12. The CDR3 loop is CATLGSGIEDTQYF. The CDR3 coding sequence is TGTGCCACCCTTGGTAGCGGGATTGAGGATACGCAGTATTTT.

V is TRBV14 and J is TRBJ2-4; D is undetermined. CDR1 and CDR2 from the germline V gene are SGHDN and FVKESK. The CDR3 extends over 14 amino acids. V dropped 3 bases and J dropped 5 bases, with 11 bases sitting between them. The CDR3 sequence is CASSHPKDQNIQYF. As DNA, the CDR3 is TGTGCCAGCAGCCATCCAAAGGACCAAAACATTCAGTACTTC.

The chain is built from TRBV5-4 and TRBJ2-7, with 10 nucleotides matching TRBD2. The CDR3 runs 14 residues. J gave up 2 bases and V 3 bases, and 2 bases lay outside the gene matches. Germline CDR1 is SGHNT and CDR2 is YYREEE (reference sequence). Here the CDR3 reads CASSSSGRTYEQYF. As DNA, the CDR3 is TGTGCCAGCAGCTCTAGCGGGAGAACCTACGAGCAGTACTTC.

This rearrangement joins TRBV6-5 to TRBJ2-5, with TRBD1 identical over 8 bases. The DNA end is more similar to TRBJ2-7, so the J call may be wrong. The CDR3 spans 16 residues. Per the germline V gene, CDR1 is MNHEY and CDR2 is SVGAGI. For the CDR3, the DNA is TGTGCCAGCAGTTCCGGGACAGGCACTCACTCCTACGAGCAGTACTTC. Protein: CASSSGTGTHSYEQYF.

The count of this clone is one. The CDR3 nucleotides read TGTGCCAGCGCCCAGCGGGCCCCTATGAACACTGAAGCTTTCTTT. This codes for CASAQRAPMNTEAFF. The V call is TRBV27, the J call TRBJ1-1; unclear D gene. The CDR3 runs 15 residues. V dropped 8 bases and J dropped 0 bases, with 16 bases sitting between them. Per the germline V gene, CDR1 is MNHEY and CDR2 is SMNVEV (reference sequence).

This clone came up once. This sample also contains other DNA sequences that code for the same CDR3. The chain links TRBV2 to TRBJ2-5; possible D gene TRBD1, 6 bases. CDR1 is SNHLY, CDR2 FYNNEI, per germline. The length of the CDR3 is 12 residues. The germline V and J ends were trimmed by 3 bases and 5 bases, with 7 bases remaining between them. CDR3 DNA: TGTGCCAGCAGTGACAGGGGTGAGACCCAGTACTTC. It specifies CASSDRGETQYF.